This T cell receptor beta chain was retrieved from a study of beta chain features in type 1 diabetes. Findings of the study overall: Insertions were fewer and deletions more numerous at VDJ junctions in type 1 diabetes patients. For patients, the naive, central memory and Treg TCRB repertoires appeared more alike than for healthy donors.

This clone was observed at least ten times. Its target is unknown. Each of the CD4+ naive, central memory, regulatory and stem cell-like memory populations was sorted via CD45RO/CCR7/CD25/CD127/CD95/CD27. Isolated RNA was reverse transcribed in full, so expressed TCRB transcripts were sequenced. Approximately 4 million reads on average were seen across naive, central memory and regulatory T cell samples. Generated by immunoSEQ multiplex PCR, the TCRdb table keeps only in-frame clones and is missing some. The table has a few hundred thousand clones, 11% seen once; the top ten hold roughly 1.3%. Looked up from germline, CDR1 is MDHEN and CDR2 is SYDVKM. CDR3 length: 12 amino acids. V dropped 7 bases and J dropped 0 bases, with 6 bases sitting between them.

This rearrangement joins TRBV28 to TRBJ2-5; D uncertain. Material: central memory CD4+ T cells from blood. This receptor was taken from a man in his late teens or twenties in good health. Written as DNA, the CDR3 is TGTGCCAGCATGCGGCACCAAGAGACCCAGTACTTC. It codes for CASMRHQETQYF. Together with reference TRBV28 and TRBJ2-5, the CDR3 gives the full variable domain: DVKVTQSSRYLVKRTGEKVFLECVQDMDHENMFWYRQDPGLGLRLIYFSYDVKMKEKGDIPEGYSVSREKKERFSLILESASTNQTSMYLCASMRHQETQYFGPGTRLLVL.